This T cell receptor (beta chain) comes out of a study of blood T cell repertoires in COVID-19. Turning to the study itself: Specimens from acute and convalescent COVID-19 originated in the United States, Italy and Spain.

Sequencing used immunoSEQ multiplex PCR; TCRdb keeps in-frame clones, though not all of them. The profile shows about 200,000 clones, 84% of them singletons. The CDR3 spans 15 residues. The V end lost 2 bases, the J end lost 8 bases, and 16 bases lay between the germline ends. The V gene's germline CDR1 is MRHNA and CDR2 SNTAGT. The sequencing sample was made of peripheral blood. The chain links TRBV6-4 to TRBJ2-1; maybe TRBD1 (5 bases). The clonotype comes from a human donor in a cohort sampled during active COVID-19. The CDR3 here is CASSDGAAGRDEQFF. Written as DNA, the CDR3 is TGTGCCAGCAGTGACGGGGCTGCCGGTCGGGATGAGCAGTTCTTC.